Listed below are T cell receptor beta chains from one sample, sequenced in a study of T cells in Graves' hyperthyroidism and ophthalmopathy. TCRdb independently ran MiXCR on the multiplex PCR reads; one entry per CDR3 protein. Seen here are some 800,000 distinct CDR3 sequences, approximately 40% observed once, and the top ten hold 7% to 10%. Sample: blood. These TCRs come from a man between 18 and 35 years old with Graves' hyperthyroidism. Both conserved end residues are part of each CDR3. The D gene is left open where the match is weak. Clone size, where shown, is once, few, many, or a class for clones that have expanded.

CDR3aa: CASFQGANGELFF; CDR3nt: TGTGCCAGCTTCCAGGGGGCTAACGGGGAGCTGTTTTTT; v_gene: TRBV6-1; abundance: once; d_gene: TRBD1; len: 13; j_gene: TRBJ2-2
CDR3aa: CASSAGGRNTGELFF; CDR3nt: TGTGCCAGCAGCGCCGGGGGTAGGAACACCGGGGAGCTGTTTTTT; v_gene: TRBV7-9; abundance: .; d_gene: .; len: 15; j_gene: TRBJ2-2
CDR3aa: CATTEGDRPEAFF; CDR3nt: TGTGCCACTACAGAGGGCGACAGACCTGAAGCTTTCTTT; v_gene: TRBV19; abundance: few; d_gene: .; len: 13; j_gene: TRBJ1-1
CDR3aa: CASSSERDTSDEQYF; CDR3nt: TGTGCCAGCAGCTCCGAGCGGGATACCTCCGACGAGCAGTACTTC; v_gene: TRBV11-1; abundance: .; d_gene: TRBD2; len: 15; j_gene: TRBJ2-7
CDR3aa: CASSLAETYEQYF; CDR3nt: TGTGCCAGCAGCTTAGCAGAAACCTACGAGCAGTACTTC; v_gene: TRBV7-2; abundance: many; d_gene: .; len: 13; j_gene: TRBJ2-7
CDR3aa: CASSLVQGLWTQYF; CDR3nt: TGTGCCAGCAGTTTGGTCCAGGGGTTATGGACCCAGTACTTC; v_gene: TRBV28; abundance: once; d_gene: .; len: 14; j_gene: TRBJ2-5
CDR3aa: CASSLLGTGEGQETQYF; CDR3nt: TGTGCTAGCAGCCTGTTGGGGACAGGGGAAGGTCAAGAGACCCAGTACTTC; v_gene: TRBV7-7; abundance: many; d_gene: TRBD1; len: 17; j_gene: TRBJ2-5
CDR3aa: CASSIVGQLSNQPQHF; CDR3nt: TGTGCCAGTAGTATAGTGGGACAGCTTAGCAATCAGCCCCAGCATTTT; v_gene: TRBV19; abundance: once; d_gene: TRBD1; len: 16; j_gene: TRBJ1-5
CDR3aa: CSASGRESDSGELFF; CDR3nt: TGCAGTGCTAGCGGGCGGGAGTCGGATTCCGGGGAGCTGTTTTTT; v_gene: TRBV20-1; abundance: .; d_gene: TRBD2; len: 15; j_gene: TRBJ2-2
CDR3aa: CASSVDSTPNTEAFF; CDR3nt: TGTGCCAGCAGCGTGGACAGTACTCCGAACACTGAAGCTTTCTTT; v_gene: TRBV9; abundance: .; d_gene: .; len: 15; j_gene: TRBJ1-1
CDR3aa: CASSQDAGDGNTIYF; CDR3nt: TGCGCCAGCAGCCAAGATGCGGGGGATGGAAACACCATATATTTT; v_gene: TRBV4-3; abundance: .; d_gene: .; len: 15; j_gene: TRBJ1-3
CDR3aa: CASSERTGGSNQPQHF; CDR3nt: TGTGCCAGCAGTGAGCGGACGGGAGGGAGCAATCAGCCCCAGCATTTT; v_gene: TRBV2; abundance: few; d_gene: .; len: 16; j_gene: TRBJ1-5
CDR3aa: CASKGGSSGANVLTF; CDR3nt: TGTGCCAGCAAGGGTGGTAGCTCTGGGGCCAACGTCCTGACTTTC; v_gene: TRBV2; abundance: many; d_gene: .; len: 15; j_gene: TRBJ2-6
CDR3aa: CASSASGGGANTGELFF; CDR3nt: TGTGCCAGCAGCGCCTCTGGCGGGGGGGCGAACACCGGGGAGCTGTTTTTT; v_gene: TRBV9; abundance: .; d_gene: TRBD2; len: 17; j_gene: TRBJ2-2
CDR3aa: CASSLEPAASEQYF; CDR3nt: TGCGCCAGCAGCTTGGAGCCCGCGGCCTCCGAGCAGTACTTC; v_gene: TRBV5-1; abundance: few; d_gene: .; len: 14; j_gene: TRBJ2-7
CDR3aa: CAISESTGANEAFF; CDR3nt: TGTGCCATCAGTGAGTCGACTGGGGCTAATGAAGCTTTCTTT; v_gene: TRBV10-3; abundance: .; d_gene: .; len: 14; j_gene: TRBJ1-1
CDR3aa: CASSTDRNTGELFF; CDR3nt: TGTGCCAGCAGCACGGACAGGAACACCGGGGAGCTGTTTTTT; v_gene: TRBV7-6; abundance: many; d_gene: .; len: 14; j_gene: TRBJ2-2
CDR3aa: CASSSNEEGGISGELFF; CDR3nt: TGTGCCAGCAGTTCTAATGAGGAAGGGGGCATCTCCGGGGAGCTGTTTTTT; v_gene: TRBV7-8; abundance: .; d_gene: TRBD1; len: 17; j_gene: TRBJ2-2
CDR3aa: CSVLDRLNTGELFF; CDR3nt: TGCAGCGTGCTGGACAGGCTTAACACCGGGGAGCTGTTTTTT; v_gene: TRBV29-1; abundance: many; d_gene: TRBD1; len: 14; j_gene: TRBJ2-2
CDR3aa: CASSQQGAREKLFF; CDR3nt: TGTGCCAGCAGCCAACAGGGGGCGCGGGAAAAACTGTTTTTT; v_gene: TRBV7-9; abundance: .; d_gene: TRBD1; len: 14; j_gene: TRBJ1-4
CDR3aa: CASSIRQGNYGYTF; CDR3nt: TGTGCCAGCAGTATAAGACAGGGAAACTATGGCTACACCTTC; v_gene: TRBV6-5; abundance: many; d_gene: TRBD1; len: 14; j_gene: TRBJ1-2
CDR3aa: CSVEWEDRGGEKLFF; CDR3nt: TGCAGCGTTGAATGGGAGGACAGGGGTGGTGAAAAACTGTTTTTT; v_gene: TRBV29-1; abundance: many; d_gene: TRBD1; len: 15; j_gene: TRBJ1-4
CDR3aa: CASRYRDTPKSYGYTF; CDR3nt: TGTGCCAGCAGATACCGGGACACCCCTAAGAGCTATGGCTACACCTTC; v_gene: TRBV7-3; abundance: many; d_gene: .; len: 16; j_gene: TRBJ1-2
CDR3aa: CASSHRLVETQYF; CDR3nt: TGTGCCAGCAGCCACCGACTAGTTGAGACCCAGTACTTC; v_gene: TRBV7-2; abundance: few; d_gene: .; len: 13; j_gene: TRBJ2-5
CDR3aa: CASSQGRGLGNQPQHF; CDR3nt: TGTGCCAGCAGCCAAGGCAGGGGGCTTGGCAATCAGCCCCAGCATTTT; v_gene: TRBV7-9; abundance: few; d_gene: TRBD1; len: 16; j_gene: TRBJ1-5
CDR3aa: CASGTTGRGNQPQHF; CDR3nt: TGTGCCAGCGGAACGACAGGGAGGGGCAATCAGCCCCAGCATTTT; v_gene: TRBV2; abundance: few; d_gene: TRBD1; len: 15; j_gene: TRBJ1-5
CDR3aa: CASSKDRFGSYEQYF; CDR3nt: TGTGCCAGCAGTAAAGACAGGTTCGGGTCCTACGAGCAGTACTTC; v_gene: TRBV12-3/TRBV12-4; abundance: .; d_gene: .; len: 15; j_gene: TRBJ2-7
CDR3aa: CASSPDPNSPLHF; CDR3nt: TGCGCCAGCAGCCCTGACCCTAATTCACCCCTCCACTTT; v_gene: TRBV7-8; abundance: .; d_gene: .; len: 13; j_gene: TRBJ1-6
CDR3aa: CSANPYTSGETQYF; CDR3nt: TGCAGTGCCAATCCCTACACCTCCGGAGAGACCCAGTACTTC; v_gene: TRBV20-1; abundance: few; d_gene: .; len: 14; j_gene: TRBJ2-5